The 6 T cell receptor beta chains below were found in one sample sequenced in a study of glioma-infiltrating T cells. Amplification of TCR alpha and beta CDR3 regions from RNA used iRepertoire nested multiplex PCR. TCRdb reanalysed the multiplex PCR reads using MiXCR and keeps one entry per CDR3 protein. The table has about 130,000 distinct CDR3 sequences, about 22% seen once. Sample: glioma tissue, nonneoplastic brain tissue, or PBMCs (not recorded which). These receptor sequences come from a human donor with low-grade glioma or glioblastoma, undergoing nonglioma brain surgery, or in good health (not recorded which).

The V and J genes are TRBV12-3 or TRBV12-4 and TRBJ1-3; 7 bases agree with TRBD1. The V and J ends lost 3 bases and 4 bases, in that order; junction bases with no gene match: 3. The CDR3 length is 14 residues. The CDR3 DNA follows: TGTGCCAGCAGTTTCTTGGACAGGGGAAACACCATATATTTT. It translates to CASSFLDRGNTIYF.

A few counts support this clonotype. A much larger clone differs from this one at a single base, so this may be a read error. The V call is TRBV6-6, the J call TRBJ2-1; D perhaps matches TRBD1 (5 bases). In germline, CDR1 is MNHNY, CDR2 SVGAGI (reference sequence). V was pared by 5 bases and J by 3 bases, with 20 bases between. This CDR3 spans 17 amino acids. CDR3 DNA sequence: TGTGCCAGCAGTATTGTAGGGGCGACAGAATACTACAATGAGCAGTTCTTC. This encodes CASSIVGATEYYNEQFF.

The CDR3: CASRIANYGYTF. The CDR3 nucleotides read TGCGCCAGCAGGATAGCTAACTATGGCTACACCTTC. The rearrangement uses TRBV5-1 and TRBJ1-2; D is undetermined. CDR1 and CDR2 (germline): SGHRS, YFSETQ. The CDR3 consists of 12 residues. V lost 5 bases to trimming and J lost 0 bases, with 5 bases between them. The full variable domain, rest sourced from reference TRBV5-1 and TRBJ1-2, is KAGVTQTPRYLIKTRGQQVTLSCSPISGHRSVSWYQQTPGQGLQFLFEYFSETQRNKGNFPGRFSGRQFSNSRSEMNVSTLELGDSALYLCASRIANYGYTFGSGTRLTVV.

The table lists this clonotype with a few counts. The rearrangement uses TRBV6-5 and TRBJ2-1; D is undetermined. The CDR3 has 15 residues. Trimming stripped 0 bases from V and 7 bases from J, with 13 bases between. CDR1 and CDR2 (germline): MNHEY, SVGAGI. The CDR3 region is CASSYSSLIRNEQFF. The DNA of the CDR3 is TGTGCCAGCAGTTACTCGTCTCTCATTCGGAATGAGCAGTTCTTC.

The rearrangement joins TRBV7-3 to TRBJ2-3; perhaps TRBD1 as D (5 bases). Germline loops: CDR1 SGHTA, CDR2 FQGTGA. V lost 5 bases to trimming and J lost 0 bases, with 12 bases between them. The length of the CDR3 is 15 residues. CDR3 sequence (DNA): TGTGCCAGCAGCCCCCGCGCAGGGAGCACAGATACGCAGTATTTT. Encoded protein: CASSPRAGSTDTQYF.

Of note for this clonotype: The junction shows a germline mismatch at one end, possibly a read error. J is TRBJ1-5 and V is TRBV2, with D perhaps matching TRBD1 (5 bases). This CDR3 is 14 amino acids long. CDR1 and CDR2 from the germline V gene are SNHLY and FYNNEI. CDR3 sequence: CDSSRQPSNQPRHF. CDR3 coding DNA: TGTGACAGCAGTCGACAGCCTAGCAATCAGCCCCGGCATTTT.